The rows below give T cell receptor beta chains drawn from one sample of a study of STAT3 mutations in large granular lymphocyte leukemia. Profiled with immunoSEQ multiplex PCR; TCRdb holds only in-frame clones, not every one. Among over 10,000 clones, over 70% were seen once, and the ten largest hold about 51%. Sequencing was carried out using peripheral blood mononuclear cells. The receptors stem from a man aged 55 to 69 with T-cell large granular lymphocyte leukemia. Some clones in this sample may be carry-over from other donors' samples. CDR3s include the opening cysteine and the closing phenylalanine or tryptophan. D genes are given only for firm matches. Size values are once, few and many counts, or a class for expanded clones, and some rows have none.

V: TRBV30
J: TRBJ2-6
size: .
D: .
DNA: TGTGCCGGGCAAGGGTATGGGGCCAACGTCCTGACTTTC
CDR3: CAGQGYGANVLTF

V: TRBV7-8
J: TRBJ2-3
size: .
D: TRBD2
DNA: TGTGCCAGCAGCGCACATAAGCGGGATGGGGATACGCAGTATTTT
CDR3: CASSAHKRDGDTQYF

V: TRBV7-9
J: TRBJ1-2
size: .
D: .
DNA: TGTGCCAGCAGCCCCTATAAGGGGAATGGCTACACCTTC
CDR3: CASSPYKGNGYTF

V: TRBV5-1
J: TRBJ1-6
size: .
D: .
DNA: TGCGCCAGCAGCTTGGGGCAGGGGAGTGATTCACCCCTCCACTTT
CDR3: CASSLGQGSDSPLHF

V: TRBV23-1
J: TRBJ2-5
size: .
D: TRBD1
DNA: TGCGCCAGCAGCAGGGACAGCCAAGAGACCCAGTACTTC
CDR3: CASSRDSQETQYF

V: TRBV7-9
J: TRBJ1-5
size: .
D: .
DNA: TGTGCCAGCAGCCGGGGTGCAGGGGTATCTCAGCCCCAGCATTTT
CDR3: CASSRGAGVSQPQHF

V: TRBV6-5
J: TRBJ1-4
size: once
D: .
DNA: TGTGCCAGCAGGCCCGGGGGGTTGGGGGAAAAACTGTTTTTT
CDR3: CASRPGGLGEKLFF

V: TRBV5-1
J: TRBJ2-3
size: .
D: .
DNA: TGCGCCAGCAGCTTGTCCCAGCGCACAGATACGCAGTATTTT
CDR3: CASSLSQRTDTQYF

V: TRBV28
J: TRBJ2-7
size: .
D: .
DNA: TGTGCCAGCATCGGCCAAACCATCTCCTACGAGCAGTACTTC
CDR3: CASIGQTISYEQYF

V: TRBV18
J: TRBJ1-2
size: .
D: .
DNA: TGTGCCAGCTCACCAGGGCAGGGGTATGGCTACACCTTC
CDR3: CASSPGQGYGYTF

V: TRBV7-8
J: TRBJ1-6
size: .
D: TRBD1
DNA: TGTGCCAGCAGCTTAGAAATCGGACAGGGAAGTTCACCCCTCCACTTT
CDR3: CASSLEIGQGSSPLHF

V: TRBV28
J: TRBJ1-6
size: .
D: .
DNA: TGTGCCAGCAATCCGCCCGGCGCCAATTCACCCCTCCACTTT
CDR3: CASNPPGANSPLHF

V: TRBV18
J: TRBJ2-7
size: .
D: TRBD1
DNA: TGTGCCAGCTCACCATCCCAGGGGGCCACTGGGTACTTC
CDR3: CASSPSQGATGYF

V: TRBV7-9
J: TRBJ1-5
size: .
D: .
DNA: TGTGCCAGCAGCTTAGGGACTCAGCCCCAGCATTTT
CDR3: CASSLGTQPQHF

V: TRBV2
J: TRBJ1-2
size: .
D: .
DNA: TGTGCCAGCAGGGATAAGGGTGGCTACACCTTC
CDR3: CASRDKGGYTF

V: TRBV30
J: TRBJ1-2
size: few
D: .
DNA: TGTGCCTGGAGCCGCAACTCAGGGGCTGAAAGCTATGGCTACACCTTC
CDR3: CAWSRNSGAESYGYTF

V: TRBV28
J: TRBJ2-3
size: .
D: .
DNA: TGTGCCAGCAGTTCTACGTACACCGGGGCAGATACGCAGTATTTT
CDR3: CASSSTYTGADTQYF

V: TRBV6-5
J: TRBJ2-7
size: .
D: .
DNA: TGTGCCAGCAGTTCCCGTGGGTACTACGAGCAGTACTTC
CDR3: CASSSRGYYEQYF